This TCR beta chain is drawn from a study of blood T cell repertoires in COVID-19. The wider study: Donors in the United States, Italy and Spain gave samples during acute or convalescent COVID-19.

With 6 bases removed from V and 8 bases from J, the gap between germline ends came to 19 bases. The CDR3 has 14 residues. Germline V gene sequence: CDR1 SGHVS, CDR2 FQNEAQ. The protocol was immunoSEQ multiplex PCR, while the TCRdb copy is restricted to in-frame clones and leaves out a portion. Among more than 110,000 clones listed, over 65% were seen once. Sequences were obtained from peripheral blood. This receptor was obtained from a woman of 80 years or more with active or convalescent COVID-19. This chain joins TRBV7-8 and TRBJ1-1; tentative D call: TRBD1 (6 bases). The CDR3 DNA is TGTGCCAGCAGAACCCCTGGACAGCCCTCGGAAGCTTTCTTT. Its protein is CASRTPGQPSEAFF.